The TCR beta chain described here comes from a study of blood T cell repertoires in COVID-19. Turning to the study itself: The study drew acute and convalescent COVID-19 samples from the United States, Italy and Spain. PBMCs, B-cell-depleted T cells, or T cells were the source of the cDNA or gDNA that made up the material.

In the authors' workflow: For nucleated cells, counts were estimated from reference gene primer amplification. The assay was immunoSEQ multiplex PCR, and TCRdb's table has in-frame clones only and misses some. That table furnishes V, J and clone size, whereas the DNA furnished D and trimming. Of 120,000 or so clones in the sample, around 86% are singletons; the top ten hold just over 6.5%. Trimming shortened V by 0 bases and J by 0 bases, and 17 bases separated the two germline ends. The CDR3 is made up of 18 amino acids. Germline V gene sequence: CDR1 MGHRA, CDR2 YSYEKL. The TCR was taken from a man aged 80 or over with active or convalescent COVID-19. This chain connects TRBV4-1 to TRBJ1-1, with a tentative D call TRBD1 (6 bases). The specimen sequenced was peripheral blood. CDR3 sequence reads: CASSQDHKSWTVNTEAFF. CDR3 nucleotides: TGCGCCAGCAGCCAAGATCATAAATCTTGGACAGTGAACACTGAAGCTTTCTTT.